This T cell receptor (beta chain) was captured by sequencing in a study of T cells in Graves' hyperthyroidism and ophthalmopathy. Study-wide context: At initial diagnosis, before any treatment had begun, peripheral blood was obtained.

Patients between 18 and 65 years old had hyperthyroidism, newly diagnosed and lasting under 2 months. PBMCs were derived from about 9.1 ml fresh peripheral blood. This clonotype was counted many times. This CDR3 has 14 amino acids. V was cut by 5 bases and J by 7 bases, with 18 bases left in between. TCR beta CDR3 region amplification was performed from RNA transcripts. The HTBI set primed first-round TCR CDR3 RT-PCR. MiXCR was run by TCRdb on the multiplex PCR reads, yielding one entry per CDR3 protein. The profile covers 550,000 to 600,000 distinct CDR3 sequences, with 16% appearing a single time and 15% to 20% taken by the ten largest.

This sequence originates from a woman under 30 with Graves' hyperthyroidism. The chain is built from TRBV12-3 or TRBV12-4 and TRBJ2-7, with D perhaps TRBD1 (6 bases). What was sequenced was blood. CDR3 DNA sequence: TGTGCCAGCAGTCTCGGGACAAAGCCTAAGGAGCAGTACTTC. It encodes CASSLGTKPKEQYF.